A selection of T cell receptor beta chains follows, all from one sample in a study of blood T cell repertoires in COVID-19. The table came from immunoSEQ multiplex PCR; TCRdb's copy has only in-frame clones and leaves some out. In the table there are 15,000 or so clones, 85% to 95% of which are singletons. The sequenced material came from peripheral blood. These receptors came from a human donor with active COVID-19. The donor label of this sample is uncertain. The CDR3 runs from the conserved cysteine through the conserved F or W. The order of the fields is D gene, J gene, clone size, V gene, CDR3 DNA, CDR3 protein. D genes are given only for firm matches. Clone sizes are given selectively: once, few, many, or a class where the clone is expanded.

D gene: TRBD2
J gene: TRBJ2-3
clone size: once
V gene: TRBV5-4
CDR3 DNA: TGTGCCAGCAGCTCGGGACTAGCGGGGGCAGATACGCAGTATTTT
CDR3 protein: CASSSGLAGADTQYF

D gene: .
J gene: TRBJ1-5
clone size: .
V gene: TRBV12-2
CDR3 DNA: TGTGCAAGTCGCTTAGCGAGCAGGGATGGCCAGCCCCAGCATTTT
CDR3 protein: CASRLASRDGQPQHF

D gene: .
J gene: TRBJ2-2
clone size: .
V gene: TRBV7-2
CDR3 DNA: TGTGCCAGCAGCTTAGATTCAGCCCCGAGGACCGGGGAGCTGTTTTTT
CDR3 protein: CASSLDSAPRTGELFF

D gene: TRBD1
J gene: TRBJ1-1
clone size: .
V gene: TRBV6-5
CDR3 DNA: TGTGCCAGCAGTTACTCTCGGACAGGGATGAACACTGAAGCTTTCTTT
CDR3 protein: CASSYSRTGMNTEAFF

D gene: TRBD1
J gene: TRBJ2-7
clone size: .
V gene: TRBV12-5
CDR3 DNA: TGTGCTAGTGGTTTGGACAGGGGCAACGAGCAGTACTTC
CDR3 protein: CASGLDRGNEQYF

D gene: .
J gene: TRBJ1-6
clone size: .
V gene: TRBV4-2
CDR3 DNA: TGTGCCAGCAGCCAAGATTCGATTAAAGGGAGAAGGTACGGGGAATCTTCACCCCTCCACTTT
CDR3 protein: CASSQDSIKGRRYGESSPLHF

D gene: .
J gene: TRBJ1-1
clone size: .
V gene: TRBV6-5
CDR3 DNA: TGTGCCAGCATCATTACAAGGGCAGGGTGGCCTGAAGCTTTCTTT
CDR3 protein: CASIITRAGWPEAFF

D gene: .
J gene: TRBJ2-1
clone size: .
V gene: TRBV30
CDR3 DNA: TGTGCCTGGAGCCGGGGGAATACAGCAAGTGTCGGCGATGAGCAGTTCTTC
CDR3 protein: CAWSRGNTASVGDEQFF

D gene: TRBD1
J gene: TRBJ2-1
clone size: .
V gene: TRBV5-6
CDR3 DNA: TGTGCCAGCAGCTGGCGCGTTCGACAGGGGGTGAACAATGAGCAGTTCTTC
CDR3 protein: CASSWRVRQGVNNEQFF

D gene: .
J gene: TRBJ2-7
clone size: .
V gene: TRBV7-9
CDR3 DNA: TGTGCCAGCAGCACGACAGGCCCGGTCTACGAGCAGTACTTC
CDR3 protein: CASSTTGPVYEQYF

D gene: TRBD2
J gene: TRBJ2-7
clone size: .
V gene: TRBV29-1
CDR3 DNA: TGCAGCGCCGCTGGGGATAGCGGGAGGAATGACGAGCAGTACTTC
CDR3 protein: CSAAGDSGRNDEQYF

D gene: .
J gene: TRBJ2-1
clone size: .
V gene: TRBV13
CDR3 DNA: TGTGCCAGCAGCTTAGGCTTGGGCCGCCAATCCCCCTACAATGAGCAGTTCTTC
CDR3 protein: CASSLGLGRQSPYNEQFF

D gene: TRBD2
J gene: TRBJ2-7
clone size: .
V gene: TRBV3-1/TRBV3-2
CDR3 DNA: TGTGCCAGCAGCCAAGAGGCGGCGGGGGCCTACGAGCAGTACTTC
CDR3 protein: CASSQEAAGAYEQYF

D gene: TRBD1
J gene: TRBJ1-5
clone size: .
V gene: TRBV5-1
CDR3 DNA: TGCGCCAGCAGCTTGTGGGGACAGGCGTCGCAGCCCCAGCATTTT
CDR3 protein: CASSLWGQASQPQHF

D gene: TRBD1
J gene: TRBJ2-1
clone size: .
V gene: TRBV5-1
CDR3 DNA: TGCGCCAGCAGCCCGACAGGGTCCTACAATGAGCAGTTCTTC
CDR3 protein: CASSPTGSYNEQFF

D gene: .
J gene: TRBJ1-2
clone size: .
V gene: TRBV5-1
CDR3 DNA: TGCGCCAGCAGCTTGGGGACAGACCCCTATGGCTACACCTTC
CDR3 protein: CASSLGTDPYGYTF

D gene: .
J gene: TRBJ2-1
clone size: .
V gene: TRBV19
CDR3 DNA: TGTGCCAGTAGTATCGATCCGACTACCCCCGGGTTCTTC
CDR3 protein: CASSIDPTTPGFF

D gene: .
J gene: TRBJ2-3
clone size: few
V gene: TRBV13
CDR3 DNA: TGTGCCAGCAGCTCCCTAATTGACACAGATACGCAGTATTTT
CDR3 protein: CASSSLIDTDTQYF

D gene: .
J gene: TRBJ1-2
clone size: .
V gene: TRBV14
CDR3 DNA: TGTGCCAGCAGCCATCTCGGAGAGGACTATGGCTACACCTTC
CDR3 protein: CASSHLGEDYGYTF

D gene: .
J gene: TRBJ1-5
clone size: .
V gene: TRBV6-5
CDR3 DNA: TGTGCCAGCAGTTACTCCGTTTCAGATCAGCCCCAGCATTTT
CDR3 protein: CASSYSVSDQPQHF

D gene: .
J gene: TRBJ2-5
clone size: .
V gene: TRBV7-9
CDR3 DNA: TGTGCCAGCAACCAAGTCGGCACCAGGTACCAAGAGACCCAGTACTTC
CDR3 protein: CASNQVGTRYQETQYF

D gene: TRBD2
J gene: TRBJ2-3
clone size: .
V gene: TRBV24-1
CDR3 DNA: TGTGCCACCAGAGCTAGCGGGAGTTCAGATACGCAGTATTTT
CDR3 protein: CATRASGSSDTQYF

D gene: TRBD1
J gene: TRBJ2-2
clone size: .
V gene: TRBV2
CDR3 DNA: TGTGCCAGCAGAGGACAGGGGGCAATGGTTACCGGGGAGCTGTTTTTT
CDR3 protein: CASRGQGAMVTGELFF

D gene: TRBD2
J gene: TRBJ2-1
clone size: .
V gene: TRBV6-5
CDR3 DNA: TGTGCCAGCAGTTTCGAGCGGGGGGCGGGTGAGCAGTTCTTC
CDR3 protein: CASSFERGAGEQFF

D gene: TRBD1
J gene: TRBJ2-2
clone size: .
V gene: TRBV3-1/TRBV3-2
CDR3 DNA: TGTGCCAGCCGGGACAGAGGGGCCGGGGAGCTGTTTTTT
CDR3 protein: CASRDRGAGELFF

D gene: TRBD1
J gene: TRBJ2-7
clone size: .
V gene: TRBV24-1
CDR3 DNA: TGTGCCACCCCCATGGACAGGTTCCCCTTCTACGAGCAGTACTTC
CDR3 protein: CATPMDRFPFYEQYF

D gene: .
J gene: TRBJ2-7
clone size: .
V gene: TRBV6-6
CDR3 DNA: TGTGCCACTCAAACGCCACAGGAGAGTGGCGAGCAGTACTTC
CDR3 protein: CATQTPQESGEQYF

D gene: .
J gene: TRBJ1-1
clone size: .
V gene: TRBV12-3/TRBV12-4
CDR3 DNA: TGTGCCAGCAGCCCCCTCTTGAACACTGAAGCTTTCTTT
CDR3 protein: CASSPLLNTEAFF

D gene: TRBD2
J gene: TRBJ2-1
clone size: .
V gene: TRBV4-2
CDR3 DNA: TGTGCCAGCAGCCACCCCCCCGGGACTAGCGGAAACAATGAGCAGTTCTTC
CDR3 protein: CASSHPPGTSGNNEQFF

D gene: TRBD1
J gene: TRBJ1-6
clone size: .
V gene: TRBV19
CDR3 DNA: TGTGCCAGTAGTGCCAGACAGGGTAATTCACCCCTCCACTTT
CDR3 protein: CASSARQGNSPLHF

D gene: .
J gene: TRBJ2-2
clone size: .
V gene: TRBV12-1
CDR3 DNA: TGTGCCAGCAGCTTTGGGTCGGCGGGACTAGCGGGAGGTCCGGCCGGGGAGCTGTTTTTT
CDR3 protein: CASSFGSAGLAGGPAGELFF

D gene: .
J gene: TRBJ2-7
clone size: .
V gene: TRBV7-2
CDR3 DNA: TGTGCCAGCAGCCAACTGAGGGGGATGCCCTACGAGCAGTACTTC
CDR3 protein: CASSQLRGMPYEQYF

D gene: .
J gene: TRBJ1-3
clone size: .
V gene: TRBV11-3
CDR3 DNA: TGTGCCAGCAGCTTAGTAGGTCCCGAGGTCGTCTCTGGAAACACCATATATTTT
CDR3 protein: CASSLVGPEVVSGNTIYF

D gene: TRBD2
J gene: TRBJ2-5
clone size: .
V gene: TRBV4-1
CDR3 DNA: TGCGCCAGCAGCCAAGACCTGGGACTAGCGGAAGAGACCCAGTACTTC
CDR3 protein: CASSQDLGLAEETQYF

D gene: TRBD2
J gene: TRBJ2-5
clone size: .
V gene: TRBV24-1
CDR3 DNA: TGTGCCACCAGTGATCCCCCGGGACTAGCAGAGGAGACCCAGTACTTC
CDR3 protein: CATSDPPGLAEETQYF

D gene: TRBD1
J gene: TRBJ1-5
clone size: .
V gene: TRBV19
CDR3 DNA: TGTGCCAGTAGTTTAAGACAGGGGAATCAGCCCCAGCATTTT
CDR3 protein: CASSLRQGNQPQHF

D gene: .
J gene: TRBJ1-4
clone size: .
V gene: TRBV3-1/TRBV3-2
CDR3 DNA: TGTGCCAGCAGCCAGAGGAGGGTAGCTAATGAAAAACTGTTTTTT
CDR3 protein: CASSQRRVANEKLFF

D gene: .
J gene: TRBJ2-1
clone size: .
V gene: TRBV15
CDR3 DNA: TGTGCCACCAGCAGAGATTTATCGAGAGCGGGCAATGAGCAGTTCTTC
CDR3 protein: CATSRDLSRAGNEQFF

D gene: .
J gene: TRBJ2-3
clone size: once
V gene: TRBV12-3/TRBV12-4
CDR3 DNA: TGTGCCAGCACCGACGGAGTTCCAGATACGCAGTATTTT
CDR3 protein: CASTDGVPDTQYF

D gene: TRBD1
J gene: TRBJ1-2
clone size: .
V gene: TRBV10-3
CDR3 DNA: TGTGCCATCAGCGCCACGGACAGGGCGGATGGCTACACCTTC
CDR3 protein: CAISATDRADGYTF

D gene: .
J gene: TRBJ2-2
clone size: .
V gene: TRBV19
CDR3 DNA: TGTGCCAGTAGTCTCAGCGCGAGAACCGGGGAGCTGTTTTTT
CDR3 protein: CASSLSARTGELFF

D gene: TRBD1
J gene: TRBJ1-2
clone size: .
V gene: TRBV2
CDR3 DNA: TGTGCCAGCAGGAGGACAGGGACGGGCTACACCTTC
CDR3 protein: CASRRTGTGYTF

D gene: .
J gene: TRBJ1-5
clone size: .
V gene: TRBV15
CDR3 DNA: TGTGCCACCAGCAGAGATTTCGGCGGCAATAGCAATCAGCCCCAGCATTTT
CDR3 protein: CATSRDFGGNSNQPQHF

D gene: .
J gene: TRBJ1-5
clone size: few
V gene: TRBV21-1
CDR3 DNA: TGTGCCAGCAGCAAAGGGACCGACAGGGGGTCGGTATGTAGCAATCAGCCCCAGCATTTT
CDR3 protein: CASSKGTDRGSVCSNQPQHF

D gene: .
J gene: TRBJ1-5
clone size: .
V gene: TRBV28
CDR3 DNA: TGTGCCAGCATCCCCCCGGCAGGGGAGGGTCAGCCCCAGCATTTT
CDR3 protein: CASIPPAGEGQPQHF

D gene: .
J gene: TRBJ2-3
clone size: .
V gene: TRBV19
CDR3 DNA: TGTGCCAGTAGTATTAACAGGGCCACAGATACGCAGTATTTT
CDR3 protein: CASSINRATDTQYF

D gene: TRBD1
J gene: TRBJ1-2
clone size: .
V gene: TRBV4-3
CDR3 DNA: TGCGCCAGCAGCCAAGATCAGGGGGCGAACTATGGCTACACCTTC
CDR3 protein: CASSQDQGANYGYTF